The sample holds many counts of the clone carrying this TCR beta chain. Germline V gene sequence: CDR1 LGHNA, CDR2 YNFKEQ. The CDR3 extends over 12 amino acids. Trimming removed 4 bases from V and 13 bases from J, with 11 bases in between. TCRdb redid the calling of the RACE reads with MiXCR, one entry per CDR3 protein. Among about 360,000 distinct CDR3 sequences listed, around 4.8% were seen once. The record originates from a study of human T cells and chemical hapten exposure. Time point indicated: patch test 1, 2 weeks after DPC sensitization. Treatment specified: therapeutic diphenylcyclopropenone sensitization with weekly scalp DPC.

The sample consisted of whole blood, taken in connection with sensitization to the hapten diphenylcyclopropenone (DPC). This sequence was found in a woman aged 45-59 years with alopecia areata. Some clones in this sample may be carry-over from other donors' samples. This chain uses TRBV4-2 with TRBJ1-6; D is undetermined. The CDR3 region is CASSRGIFPLHF. The CDR3 nucleotides are TGTGCCAGCAGCCGCGGAATTTTTCCCCTCCACTTT.